Listed below are T cell receptor beta chains from one sample, sequenced in a study of T cell changes during pregnancy in multiple sclerosis. Clones were sequenced by immunoSEQ multiplex PCR, and TCRdb holds only the in-frame ones, with some missing. The table shows around 84,000 clones, with roughly 94% occurring only once. The sample here was peripheral blood, taken in the second trimester of pregnancy. Source of these receptors: a female donor in good health, enrolled as a control in a pregnancy study. Both conserved end residues are trimmed from each CDR3. Fields, in order: J gene, V gene, CDR3 protein.

>TRBJ2-6|TRBV5-6
ASSLWGAGANVLT
>TRBJ2-1|TRBV13
ASSLVSQGADTYNEQF
>TRBJ2-5|TRBV5-4
ASSLLRGSETQY
>TRBJ1-1|TRBV7-8
ASSLRGPSKTEAF
>TRBJ2-1|TRBV18
ASSPRDFTNEQF
>TRBJ2-2|TRBV27
ASRQSGTDGELF
>TRBJ2-1|TRBV2
ASSDSTSGNNEQF
>TRBJ2-7|TRBV18
ASSPQSGTSGIYEQY
>.|TRBV19
ASSSPDRASYEQY
>TRBJ1-5|TRBV19
ASSMVDGFRQPQH
>TRBJ2-7|TRBV27
ASSPTRGAPDPEQY
>TRBJ2-1|TRBV10-3
AISDTGEAYNEQF
>TRBJ1-5|TRBV2
ASSSGRLNQPQH
>TRBJ2-1|TRBV9
ASSPLGQPAYNEQF
>TRBJ2-3|TRBV6-1
ASSELQGTDTQY
>TRBJ1-1|TRBV6-6
ASSYPGQNTEAF
>TRBJ2-5|TRBV27
ASSPTNLWAPQY
>TRBJ1-5|TRBV12-1
ASSFEVRVGQPQH
>TRBJ2-2|TRBV6-1
ASSNSGLNTGELF
>TRBJ2-7|TRBV20-1
SAPSPYEQY
>TRBJ2-5|TRBV7-8
ASSRGTGPQETQY
>TRBJ2-5|TRBV6-5
ASSFWREGQETQY
>TRBJ2-5|TRBV15
ATHSGTQY
>TRBJ2-2|TRBV5-1
ASSWDSESGELF
>TRBJ2-7|TRBV30
AWGTGFGEQY
>TRBJ2-5|TRBV2
ASSETTGRKTQY
>TRBJ2-7|TRBV11-2
ASSLGAGAYEQY
>TRBJ1-5|TRBV2
ASSDPGGARNQPQH
>TRBJ1-4|TRBV28
ASGGGQGGEKLF
>TRBJ2-7|TRBV6-5
ASSYSTGTASYEQY
>TRBJ2-7|TRBV30
AWSPGTGIYEQY
>TRBJ1-3|TRBV4-1
ASSQYWANSGNTIY
>TRBJ2-1|TRBV2
ASRVRGSSYNEQF
>TRBJ2-1|TRBV4-1
ASSPPGLGSYEQF
>TRBJ1-3|TRBV7-9
ASSLVQGAGGNTIY
>TRBJ1-1|TRBV2
ASSEVGGRAEAF
>TRBJ2-1|TRBV9
ASSLGGSYNEQF
>TRBJ2-6|TRBV7-8
ASSWGLAGAGANVLT
>TRBJ2-7|TRBV7-8
ASSRPGQGGYEQY